These 8 T cell receptor beta chains came from one sample sequenced in a study of blood T cells in healthy people across ages. The use of a sample-barcoded 5' primer and a J-beta primer mix characterized a second PCR of about 7 to 12 cycles. TCRdb recomputed calls from the 5' RACE reads with MiXCR, one row per CDR3 protein. The data hold 1,300,000 or so distinct CDR3 sequences, with 45% to 70% observed a single time. What was sequenced was blood. Receptor source: a man aged 18-30 years in good health.

The chain carries TRBV2 and TRBJ2-1; 13 bases are a match to TRBD2. The ends lost 6 bases at V and 10 bases at J; junction bases unmatched: 12. The CDR3 is 16 residues long. CDR1 SNHLY and CDR2 FYNNEI come from the germline V gene. The CDR3 protein is CASSGGGTSGIGEQFF. In DNA, the CDR3 is TGTGCCAGCAGCGGGGGGGGGACTAGCGGGATTGGAGAGCAGTTCTTC.

The chain carries TRBV7-9 and TRBJ2-3, with D perhaps assigned TRBD1 or TRBD2 (6 bases each). Germline lookup yields CDR1 SEHNR and CDR2 FQNEAQ (reference sequence). There are 14 residues in the CDR3. Between the trimmed V and J ends, which lost 3 bases and 8 bases, there was a span of 15 bases. The CDR3 DNA is TGTGCCAGCAGCTTCGGGAGAGGGGGAGGTACGCAGTATTTT. Its protein product is CASSFGRGGGTQYF. Variable domain in full (rest from reference TRBV7-9 and TRBJ2-3): DTGVSQNPRHKITKRGQNVTFRCDPISEHNRLYWYRQTLGQGPEFLTYFQNEAQLEKSRLLSDRFSAERPKGSFSTLEIQRTEQGDSAMYLCASSFGRGGGTQYFGPGTRLTVL.

J is TRBJ1-3 and V is TRBV6-5; no clear D gene. Germline V lookup: CDR1 MNHEY, CDR2 SVGAGI. The CDR3 totals 16 residues. Trimming removed 0 bases at V and 0 bases at J, with 9 bases between. Written as DNA, the CDR3 is TGTGCCAGCAGTTACTCGATGGGGAGCTCTGGAAACACCATATATTTT. It specifies CASSYSMGSSGNTIYF.

A few counts support this clonotype. The V call is TRBV29-1, the J call TRBJ2-1; 8 bases agree with TRBD2. CDR3 size: 13 residues. CDR1 and CDR2 from the germline V gene are SQVTM and ANQGSEA. The junction had 5 bases not matched to a gene; V was cut back by 6 bases and J by 4 bases. CDR3 DNA sequence: TGCAGCGTGACGGGACTAGTTTACAATGAGCAGTTCTTC. This translates into CSVTGLVYNEQFF.

The J gene is TRBJ2-7, the V gene TRBV12-3 or TRBV12-4; 8 bases fit TRBD2. The CDR3 runs to 15 residues. V lost 4 bases to trimming and J lost 2 bases; unmatched junction nucleotides: 7. The CDR3 protein is CASSWYSGVPYEQYF. CDR3 bases: TGTGCCAGCAGTTGGTATAGCGGGGTACCCTACGAGCAGTACTTC.

This clonotype was seen many times. The gene calls are TRBV6-1 and TRBJ2-7; unclear D gene. V was clipped by 6 bases and J by 3 bases, with 12 bases between them. Germline CDR1 reads MNHNS; CDR2 reads SASEGT. The CDR3 contains 13 residues. The chain's CDR3 is CASSKAPFYEQYF. The DNA for the CDR3 is TGTGCCAGCAGCAAAGCGCCTTTCTACGAGCAGTACTTC.

V gene TRBV7-9 combines with J gene TRBJ2-7; D is uncertain. CDR3 length: 13 residues. V dropped 3 bases and J dropped 2 bases, with 8 bases sitting between them. Germline CDR1 reads SEHNR; CDR2 reads FQNEAQ (reference sequence). The CDR3 loop is CASSFKSTYEQYF. The CDR3 bases are TGTGCCAGCAGCTTTAAAAGTACCTACGAGCAGTACTTC.

This clonotype was seen a single time. CDR3 sequence: CATSPRGGTAFYNEQFF. The CDR3 DNA is TGTGCCACCAGCCCAAGAGGGGGCACGGCCTTCTACAATGAGCAGTTCTTC. This chain uses TRBV15 with TRBJ2-1; 7 nucleotides match TRBD1. Per germline, CDR1 LNHNV and CDR2 YYDKDF (reference sequence). V was pared by 5 bases and J by 3 bases, with 13 bases of the junction left unmatched. The CDR3 runs 17 residues.